Listed here are 14 T cell receptor beta chains from one sample, sequenced in a study of cytomegalovirus exposure and HLA in healthy donors. Sequenced by immunoSEQ multiplex PCR; TCRdb stores in-frame clones only, minus some. The sample records fewer than 150,000 clones, around nine tenths being singletons. The specimen sequenced was PBMCs. The receptors were sampled from a man aged 25-45 years in good health and CMV-seronegative.

The chain uses TRBV7-7 and TRBJ2-7; D not certain. V lost 5 bases, J lost 2 bases, and 13 bases lay in between. The V gene's germline CDR1 is SSHAT and CDR2 FNYEAQ (reference sequence). The CDR3 has 14 amino acids. CDR3 sequence reads: CASSAAGSPYEQYF. DNA for the CDR3: TGTGCCAGCAGCGCCGCCGGGTCCCCCTACGAGCAGTACTTC. Full variable domain (missing parts from reference TRBV7-7 and TRBJ2-7): GAGVSQSPRYKVTKRGQDVTLRCDPISSHATLYWYQQALGQGPEFLTYFNYEAQPDKSGLPSDRFSAERPEGSISTLTIQRTEQRDSAMYRCASSAAGSPYEQYFGPGTRLTVT.

This clone was seen only a few times. The chain combines TRBV2 with TRBJ2-7; 9 bases are a match to TRBD1. The CDR3 covers 14 residues. Trimming cost V 8 bases and J 5 bases; bases outside gene matches: 10. Per the germline V gene, CDR1 is SNHLY and CDR2 is FYNNEI. The CDR3 loop reads CASGAGTGFHEQYF. As DNA, the CDR3 is TGTGCCAGCGGGGCCGGGACAGGGTTCCACGAGCAGTACTTC.

The V call is TRBV27, the J call TRBJ2-3; 8 positions match TRBD1. Per germline, CDR1 MNHEY and CDR2 SMNVEV (reference sequence). J was trimmed by 6 bases and V by 0 bases; bases with no gene match: 5. The CDR3 consists of 15 residues. This CDR3 reads CASSLSWDRSDTQYF. Written as DNA, the CDR3 is TGTGCCAGCAGTTTATCCTGGGACAGGTCGGATACGCAGTATTTT.

The chain couples TRBV2 to TRBJ1-3; the match to TRBD1 covers 8 bases. V gave up 6 bases and J gave up 3 bases; unmatched junction bases: 7. The germline V gene has CDR1 SNHLY and CDR2 FYNNEI. The CDR3 consists of 15 residues. CDR3: CASRVDRVGGNTIYF. The DNA for the CDR3 is TGTGCCAGCAGAGTGGACAGGGTCGGTGGAAACACCATATATTTT.

This sequence joins TRBV6-5 and TRBJ2-2; 7 positions match TRBD2. With V trimmed by 0 bases and J by 5 bases, 6 bases remained unmatched. The CDR3 has 16 amino acids. Germline V lookup: CDR1 MNHEY, CDR2 SVGAGI. The CDR3 nucleotides are TGTGCCAGCAGTTACTCTGGCGGGAGAGGAACCGGGGAGCTGTTTTTT. Amino acids: CASSYSGGRGTGELFF.

This clone was counted once. The chain uses TRBV29-1 and TRBJ1-1; D possibly corresponds to TRBD1 (5 bases). The V end lost 8 bases, the J end lost 4 bases, and 14 bases lay between the germline ends. CDR1 SQVTM and CDR2 ANQGSEA come from the germline V gene. CDR3 length: 12 amino acids. The CDR3: CSPIRASTEAFF. The CDR3 DNA reads as TGCAGCCCGATCAGGGCCTCCACTGAAGCTTTCTTT. Supplemented by reference TRBV29-1 and TRBJ1-1, the full variable domain reads SAVISQKPSRDICQRGTSLTIQCQVDSQVTMMFWYRQQPGQSLTLIATANQGSEATYESGFVIDKFPISRPNLTFSTLTVSNMSPEDSSIYLCSPIRASTEAFFGQGTRLTVV.

This chain links TRBV18 with TRBJ2-2; possibly TRBD1 for D (6 bases). V lost 2 bases and J lost 0, with 10 bases in between. CDR3 size: 16 residues. The germline gives CDR1 KGHSH, CDR2 LQKENI. The CDR3 loop reads CASSPGQTTNTGELFF. The DNA of the CDR3 is TGTGCCAGCTCACCAGGACAGACTACGAACACCGGGGAGCTGTTTTTT.

As DNA, the CDR3 is TGTGCCAGCAGTTTATGGGGAGGAGGCCAACAAGAGACCCAGTACTTC. Translating it yields CASSLWGGGQQETQYF. The chain recombines TRBV27 with TRBJ2-5; a possible D gene is TRBD2 (6 bases). Germline V gives CDR1 MNHEY, CDR2 SMNVEV (reference sequence). V lost 1 base to trimming and J lost 2 bases, with 14 bases between them. The CDR3 has 16 amino acids.

V usage is TRBV4-1 and J usage is TRBJ2-3, with 15 bases fitting TRBD2. The CDR3 spans 17 residues. The J segment lost 6 bases and the V segment lost 4 bases, leaving 8 bases of the junction unmatched. Germline assignment: CDR1 MGHRA and CDR2 YSYEKL. The chain's CDR3 is CASSRGGLAGGSDTQYF. CDR3 in DNA: TGCGCCAGCAGCCGGGGGGGACTAGCGGGAGGCTCGGATACGCAGTATTTT.

The chain links TRBV9 to TRBJ2-1, with D maybe TRBD2 (6 bases). V lost 4 bases, J lost 1 base, and 15 bases lay in between. This CDR3 has 16 amino acids. Germline assignment: CDR1 SGDLS and CDR2 YYNGEE. The CDR3 bases are TGTGCCAGCAGCTCCCGAGAAGGGAGGTCCTACAATGAGCAGTTCTTC. It encodes CASSSREGRSYNEQFF.

This sequence joins TRBV4-1 and TRBJ2-1, with 11 bases lining up with TRBD1. The CDR3 is 15 amino acids. V shed 2 bases, J shed 8 bases, and the junction held 5 bases outside the gene matches. The V gene's germline CDR1 is MGHRA and CDR2 YSYEKL. The CDR3 sequence: CASSQNPGQGDEQFF. DNA of the CDR3: TGCGCCAGCAGCCAAAATCCGGGACAGGGGGATGAGCAGTTCTTC.

The chain has TRBV5-1 and TRBJ1-2; no definite D call. The CDR3 runs to 13 residues. From germline, CDR1 is SGHRS and CDR2 YFSETQ. Trimming removed 4 bases from V and 0 bases from J, with 7 bases in between. The CDR3 loop is CASSAGSNYGYTF. CDR3 sequence (DNA): TGCGCCAGCAGCGCCGGGTCTAACTATGGCTACACCTTC.

V and J are TRBV9 and TRBJ1-1; the D gene is possibly TRBD1 (5 bases). The CDR3 has 14 amino acids. V dropped 6 bases and J dropped 1 base, with 13 bases sitting between them. Looked up from germline, CDR1 is SGDLS and CDR2 is YYNGEE. CDR3 sequence (DNA): TGTGCCAGCACCTTGCTCCAGGGGAACACTGAAGCTTTCTTT. Translating gives CASTLLQGNTEAFF.

The chain combines TRBV4-2 with TRBJ2-1, with TRBD2 matching over 12 bases. Germline trimming cut 1 base from V and 7 bases from J; bases unmatched to any gene: 8. The CDR3 spans 17 residues. Germline lookup yields CDR1 LGHNA and CDR2 YNFKEQ. The CDR3: CASSQAVTSGRGNEQFF. The CDR3 DNA reads TGTGCCAGCAGCCAAGCTGTGACTAGCGGGAGAGGTAATGAGCAGTTCTTC.